These 27 T cell receptor beta chains originate from one sample sequenced in a study of T cells in Graves' hyperthyroidism and ophthalmopathy. TCR beta CDR3 regions were amplified from RNA transcripts. During a first-round RT-PCR of the TCR CDR3, the HTBI primer set was used. Via MiXCR, TCRdb re-called the multiplex PCR reads, giving one row per CDR3 protein. This sample has 650,000 to 800,000 distinct CDR3 sequences, with 45% found just once. What was sequenced was peripheral blood or thyroid tissue (not recorded which). The receptors originated from an adult man with Graves' disease, either hyperthyroidism or ophthalmopathy (not recorded which).

This chain uses TRBV29-1 with TRBJ1-6; the D is unclear. The CDR3 totals 12 residues. CDR1 SQVTM and CDR2 ANQGSEA come from the germline V gene. V lost 8 bases to trimming and J lost 6 bases, with 11 bases between them. The CDR3 loop is CSRIGANSPLHF. DNA for the CDR3: TGCAGCCGTATCGGAGCTAATTCACCCCTCCACTTT.

V is TRBV24-1 and J is TRBJ1-2; D not certain. This CDR3 has 14 amino acids. V dropped 7 bases and J dropped 0 bases, with 11 bases sitting between them. The germline gives CDR1 KGHDR, CDR2 SFDVKD. The DNA for the CDR3 is TGTGCCACCAGGGGCAGCGGGACTAACTATGGCTACACCTTC. Amino acids: CATRGSGTNYGYTF.

The chain has TRBV20-1 and TRBJ1-5, with TRBD1 as a possible D gene (5 bases). CDR1 is DFQATT and CDR2 is SNEGSKA in the germline V gene (reference sequence). The CDR3 spans 15 residues. V shed 3 bases and J shed 11 bases, with 23 bases lying between them. DNA of the CDR3: TGCAGTGCTAGCCCTCCCGGGGCACGGCAAGAGACCCAGCATTTT. As protein: CSASPPGARQETQHF.

This sequence joins TRBV25-1 and TRBJ1-6; tentatively, D is TRBD1 (6 bases). This CDR3 has 15 residues. V was pared by 5 bases and J by 10 bases, with 18 bases between. Germline CDR1 reads MGHDK; CDR2 reads SYGVNS. The CDR3 loop reads CASSPSAGANSPLHF. CDR3 nucleotides: TGTGCCAGCAGTCCTTCGGCAGGGGCCAACTCACCCCTCCACTTT.

This clonotype was seen repeatedly, ten times or more. V gene TRBV20-1 combines with J gene TRBJ2-5, with a possible D match to TRBD2 (6 bases). The CDR3 has 15 amino acids. Germline CDR1 reads DFQATT; CDR2 reads SNEGSKA (reference sequence). V was pared by 0 bases and J by 8 bases, with 19 bases between. CDR3 in DNA: TGCAGTGCTAGAGACGGGGCCTCACTAGCCCCTACCCAGTACTTC. Its translation is CSARDGASLAPTQYF.

There are a few counts of this clonotype. The rearrangement links TRBV20-1 to TRBJ1-5; D unclear. V lost 4 bases to trimming and J lost 3 bases, with 10 bases between them. Looked up from germline, CDR1 is DFQATT and CDR2 is SNEGSKA (reference sequence). The CDR3 covers 13 residues. DNA for the CDR3: TGCAGTGCTAATGAAGTGTACAATCAGCCCCAGCATTTT. Its translation: CSANEVYNQPQHF.

This chain links TRBV7-9 with TRBJ1-4; D is uncertain. Germline V gene lookup returns CDR1 SEHNR and CDR2 FQNEAQ (reference sequence). The V end lost 3 bases, the J end lost 8 bases, and 10 bases lay between the germline ends. The CDR3 spans 13 residues. CDR3 coding DNA: TGTGCCAGCAGCTTGGCCCCGGAGGAAAAACTGTTTTTT. Protein sequence: CASSLAPEEKLFF.

In regard to this clonotype: One end of the junction does not line up with germline, which may come from a read error. CDR3 region: CAISVAGTEKLFF. Written as DNA, the CDR3 is TGTGCCATCAGTGTGGCAGGCACGGAAAAACTGTTTTTT. The J gene is TRBJ1-4, the V gene TRBV6-5; D is unclear. The germline CDR1 and CDR2 sequences are MNHEY and SVGAGI. The CDR3 runs to 13 residues.

V is TRBV5-4 and J is TRBJ2-2; 7 positions match TRBD2. Germline V gene data show CDR1 as SGHNT and CDR2 as YYREEE (reference sequence). V trimming: 5 bases; J trimming: 6 bases; junction bases outside the gene matches: 1. There are 12 residues in the CDR3. As DNA, the CDR3 is TGTGCCAGCAGGACTAGCCCCGGGGAGCTGTTTTTT. This sequence encodes CASRTSPGELFF. The whole variable domain, remainder taken from reference TRBV5-4 and TRBJ2-2, is ETGVTQSPTHLIKTRGQQVTLRCSSQSGHNTVSWYQQALGQGPQFIFQYYREEENGRGNFPPRFSGLQFPNYSSELNVNALELDDSALYLCASRTSPGELFFGEGSRLTVL.

In this sample, this clonotype turned up once. This chain joins TRBV20-1 and TRBJ2-7; TRBD1 matches at 8 bases. CDR3 size: 15 residues. Germline lookup yields CDR1 DFQATT and CDR2 SNEGSKA (reference sequence). The trim removed 3 bases at V and 0 bases at J, leaving 7 bases unmatched. CDR3 DNA sequence: TGCAGTGCTAGGTACGGACAGGGCTTCTCCTACGAGCAGTACTTC. This codes for CSARYGQGFSYEQYF.

CDR3 bases: TGTGCCAGCAGTGGGGACAGGCTAAGCAATCAGCCCCAGCATTTT. Its protein is CASSGDRLSNQPQHF. This chain connects TRBV2 to TRBJ1-5; 8 positions agree with TRBD1. The germline CDR1 and CDR2 sequences are SNHLY and FYNNEI. The J segment lost 1 base and the V segment lost 4 bases, leaving 3 bases of the junction unmatched. The CDR3 totals 15 residues. Full variable domain (rest looked up from reference TRBV2 and TRBJ1-5): EPEVTQTPSHQVTQMGQEVILRCVPISNHLYFYWYRQILGQKVEFLVSFYNNEISEKSEIFDDQFSVERPDGSNFTLKIRSTKLEDSAMYFCASSGDRLSNQPQHFGDGTRLSIL.

The gene calls are TRBV5-8 and TRBJ1-2; possibly TRBD1 for D (6 bases). The V gene lost 4 bases and the J gene lost 2 bases, with 15 bases spanning the gap. There are 15 residues in the CDR3. Germline V gene data show CDR1 as SGHTS and CDR2 as YDEGEE. CDR3 loop: CASSLGTRVNYGYTF. The CDR3 bases are TGTGCCAGCAGCCTAGGGACAAGAGTCAACTATGGCTACACCTTC.

The J gene is TRBJ1-1, the V gene TRBV24-1; TRBD1 is a possible D gene (6 bases). The V gene's germline CDR1 is KGHDR and CDR2 SFDVKD. CDR3 length: 12 residues. V lost 8 bases and J 3 bases, leaving 9 bases between the germline ends. The CDR3 loop is CATKTGDTEAFF. DNA for the CDR3: TGTGCCACCAAGACAGGTGACACTGAAGCTTTCTTT.

CDR3 sequence reads: CASNLLDRGRDTGELFF. CDR3 in DNA: TGTGCCAGCAACCTACTCGACAGGGGGCGCGACACCGGGGAGCTGTTTTTT. The chain couples TRBV7-9 to TRBJ2-2, with 10 bases fitting TRBD1. The CDR3 covers 17 residues. The V gene end was trimmed by 7 bases and the J gene end by 3 bases; junction bases not matched to a gene: 11. Germline V gene data show CDR1 as SEHNR and CDR2 as FQNEAQ (reference sequence).

This clonotype was recorded many times. CDR3 residues: CASSSHTGLGQPQHF. DNA for the CDR3: TGTGCCAGCAGCTCACACACAGGGTTAGGTCAGCCCCAGCATTTT. The gene calls are TRBV7-9 and TRBJ1-5; weak D call: TRBD1 (6 bases). CDR1 and CDR2 from the germline V gene are SEHNR and FQNEAQ (reference sequence). The CDR3 has 15 amino acids. V lost 4 bases and J 6 bases, leaving 16 bases between the germline ends.

The genes are TRBV25-1 and TRBJ1-2; 9 bases are shared with TRBD1. The length of the CDR3 is 15 residues. Germline CDR1 and CDR2: MGHDK and SYGVNS. Trimming removed 2 bases from V and 7 bases from J; junction bases left unmatched: 8. CDR3 protein: CASSETGQGASGYTF. DNA for the CDR3: TGTGCCAGCAGTGAAACGGGACAGGGCGCTAGTGGCTACACCTTC.

This chain connects TRBV7-2 to TRBJ2-7; 10 nucleotides line up with TRBD2. V dropped 6 bases and J dropped 2; count of bases not matched to a gene: 10. CDR1 is SGHTA and CDR2 is FQGNSA in the germline V gene. The CDR3 has 16 amino acids. The CDR3 reads CASRDASGRGTYEQYF. CDR3 coding DNA: TGTGCCAGCAGGGATGCTAGCGGGAGAGGAACCTACGAGCAGTACTTC.

The chain is built from TRBV11-2 and TRBJ2-5; D perhaps matches TRBD2 (5 bases). Per the germline V gene, CDR1 is SGHAT and CDR2 is FQNNGV. V dropped 6 bases and J dropped 5 bases, with 19 bases sitting between them. The CDR3 spans 15 residues. CDR3: CASSRKMDLRETQYF. CDR3 bases: TGTGCCAGCAGTCGGAAAATGGACTTGCGGGAGACCCAGTACTTC.

The chain uses TRBV7-8 and TRBJ2-5; TRBD1 agrees at 7 bases. CDR1 and CDR2 from the germline V gene are SGHVS and FQNEAQ. V lost 5 bases, J lost 5 bases, and 20 bases stayed unmatched. The CDR3 runs to 18 residues. This CDR3 is CASSRNREPRGRSETQYF. The CDR3 nucleotides are TGTGCCAGCAGCCGGAACAGGGAGCCGAGGGGGCGCAGCGAGACCCAGTACTTC. Supplemented by reference TRBV7-8 and TRBJ2-5, the full variable domain reads GAGVSQSPRYKVAKRGQDVALRCDPISGHVSLFWYQQALGQGPEFLTYFQNEAQLDKSGLPSDRFFAERPEGSVSTLKIQRTQQEDSAVYLCASSRNREPRGRSETQYFGPGTRLLVL.

This clonotype was detected once. A read error may produce the germline difference seen at one junction end. The CDR3 reads CASSLGTDEQNF. CDR3 coding DNA: TGTGCCAGCAGCCTTGGGACGGACGAGCAGAACTTC. The J gene is TRBJ2-7, the V gene TRBV7-9; D might be TRBD1 or TRBD2, each matching 5 bases. The CDR3 is 12 residues long. Germline assignment: CDR1 SEHNR and CDR2 FQNEAQ (reference sequence).

The chain is built from TRBV29-1 and TRBJ1-2; D is ambiguous. The CDR3 is 14 residues long. The germline V gene has CDR1 SQVTM and CDR2 ANQGSEA. V was pared by 0 bases and J by 7 bases, with 15 bases between. In nucleotides, the CDR3 is TGCAGCGTTGAAGATCGGATAGTTAAAGCTGGCTACACCTTC. This gives the protein CSVEDRIVKAGYTF.

The chain has TRBV19 and TRBJ1-2, with D possibly TRBD1 on 5 matching bases. In germline, CDR1 is LNHDA, CDR2 SQIVND (reference sequence). V was trimmed by 5 bases and J by 3 bases, leaving 16 bases between them. The CDR3 totals 15 residues. The CDR3 reads CASSPEGSYYYGYTF. In DNA, the CDR3 is TGTGCCAGTAGTCCCGAGGGGAGCTATTACTATGGCTACACCTTC.

The chain carries TRBV7-8 and TRBJ1-6; 10 bases agree with TRBD1. Losses at the gene ends were 2 bases for V and 10 bases for J; bases not matched to a gene: 8. The germline CDR1 and CDR2 sequences are SGHVS and FQNEAQ. CDR3 length: 16 amino acids. This chain's CDR3 is CASSLYGQGVESPLHF. The DNA for the CDR3 is TGTGCCAGCAGCTTATATGGACAGGGGGTAGAATCACCCCTCCACTTT.

V gene TRBV10-3 combines with J gene TRBJ2-7, with no clear D. CDR3 length: 13 amino acids. The V and J ends lost 0 bases and 3 bases respectively, with 6 bases between them. From germline, CDR1 is ENHRY and CDR2 SYGVKD. CDR3 DNA sequence: TGTGCCATCAGTGAGTCACAGCTCTACGAGCAGTACTTC. Encoded protein: CAISESQLYEQYF.

This clonotype was seen at least ten times. The CDR3 reads CATSASWAVSAEQFF. For the CDR3, the DNA is TGTGCCACCAGTGCAAGCTGGGCAGTTTCGGCAGAGCAGTTCTTC. The chain couples TRBV24-1 to TRBJ2-1; D gene ambiguous. V was pared by 5 bases and J by 10 bases, with 20 bases between. The CDR3 covers 15 residues. CDR1 KGHDR and CDR2 SFDVKD come from the germline V gene.

The chain recombines TRBV19 with TRBJ1-1; D ambiguous. CDR1 is LNHDA and CDR2 is SQIVND in the germline V gene (reference sequence). CDR3 length: 13 residues. Trimming shortened V by 3 bases and J by 3 bases, and 8 bases separated the two germline ends. CDR3 nucleotide sequence: TGTGCCAGTAGTATTACAGCGTACACTGAAGCTTTCTTT. Encoded protein: CASSITAYTEAFF.

The V call is TRBV20-1, the J call TRBJ1-1, with D hard to call. V was shortened by 7 bases and J by 4 bases, with 16 bases between the two germline ends. Germline-derived CDR1 and CDR2 are DFQATT and SNEGSKA (reference sequence). The CDR3 is 13 amino acids. DNA of the CDR3: TGCAGTGTCCCAAACGAAGGATTCACTGAAGCTTTCTTT. Translated: CSVPNEGFTEAFF.